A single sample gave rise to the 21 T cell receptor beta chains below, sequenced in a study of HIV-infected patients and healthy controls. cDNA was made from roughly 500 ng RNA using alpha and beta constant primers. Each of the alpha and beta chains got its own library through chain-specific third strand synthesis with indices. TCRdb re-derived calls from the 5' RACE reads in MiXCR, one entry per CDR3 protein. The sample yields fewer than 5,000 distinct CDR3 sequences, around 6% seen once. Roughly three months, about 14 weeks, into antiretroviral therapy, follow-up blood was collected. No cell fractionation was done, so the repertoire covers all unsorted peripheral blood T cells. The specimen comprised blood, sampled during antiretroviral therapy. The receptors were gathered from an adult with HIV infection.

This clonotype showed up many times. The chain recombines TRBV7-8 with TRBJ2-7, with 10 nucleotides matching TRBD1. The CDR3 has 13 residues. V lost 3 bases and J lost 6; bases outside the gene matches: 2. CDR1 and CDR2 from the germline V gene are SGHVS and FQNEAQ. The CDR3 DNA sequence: TGTGCCAGCAGCTTGGGGGACAGGGGCGAGCAGTACTTC. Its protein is CASSLGDRGEQYF.

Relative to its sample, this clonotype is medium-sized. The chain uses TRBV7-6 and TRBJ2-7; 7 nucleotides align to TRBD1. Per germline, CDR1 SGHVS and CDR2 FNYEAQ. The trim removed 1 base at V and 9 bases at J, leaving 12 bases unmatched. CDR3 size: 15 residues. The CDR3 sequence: CASSLVGQDPTVQYF. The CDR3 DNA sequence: TGTGCCAGCAGCTTAGTTGGACAGGACCCTACGGTGCAGTACTTC.

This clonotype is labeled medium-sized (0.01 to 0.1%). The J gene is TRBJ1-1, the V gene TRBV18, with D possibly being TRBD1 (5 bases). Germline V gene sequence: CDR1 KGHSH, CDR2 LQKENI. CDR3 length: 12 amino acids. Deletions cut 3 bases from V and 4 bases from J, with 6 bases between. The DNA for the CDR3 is TGTGCCAGCTCACCCGGGACCACTGAAGCTTTCTTT. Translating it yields CASSPGTTEAFF.

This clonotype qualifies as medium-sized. CDR3 protein: CASSLSGTSEKLFF. The CDR3 coding sequence is TGTGCCAGCAGCCTCTCCGGGACCTCTGAAAAACTGTTTTTT. The chain combines TRBV7-2 with TRBJ1-4; weak D call: TRBD1 (5 bases). Germline values: CDR1 SGHTA, CDR2 FQGNSA. CDR3 length: 14 amino acids. V was clipped by 5 bases and J by 7 bases, with 14 bases between them. The variable domain in full, completed from reference TRBV7-2 and TRBJ1-4, reads GAGVSQSPSNKVTEKGKDVELRCDPISGHTALYWYRQSLGQGLEFLIYFQGNSAPDKSGLPSDRFSAERTGGSVSTLTIQRTQQEDSAVYLCASSLSGTSEKLFFGSGTQLSVL.

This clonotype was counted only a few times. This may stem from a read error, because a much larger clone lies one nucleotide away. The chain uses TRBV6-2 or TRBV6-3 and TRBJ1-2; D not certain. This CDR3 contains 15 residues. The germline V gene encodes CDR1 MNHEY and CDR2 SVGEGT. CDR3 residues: CASSYTLTESYGDTF. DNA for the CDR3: TGTGCCAGCAGTTACACCCTGACGGAATCCTATGGCGACACCTTC.

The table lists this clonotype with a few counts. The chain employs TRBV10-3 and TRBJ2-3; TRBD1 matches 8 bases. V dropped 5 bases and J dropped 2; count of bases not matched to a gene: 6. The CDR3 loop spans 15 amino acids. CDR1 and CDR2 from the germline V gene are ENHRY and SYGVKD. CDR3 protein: CAISRGQADTDTQYF. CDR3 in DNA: TGTGCCATCAGTAGGGGACAGGCAGACACAGATACGCAGTATTTT.

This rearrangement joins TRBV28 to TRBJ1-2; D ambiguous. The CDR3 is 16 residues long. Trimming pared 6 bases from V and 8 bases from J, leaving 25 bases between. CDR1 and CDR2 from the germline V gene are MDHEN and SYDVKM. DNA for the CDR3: TGTGCCAGCAGCTTGGCCGGTGTCGATGGCCTTATGGGCTACACCTTC. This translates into CASSLAGVDGLMGYTF.

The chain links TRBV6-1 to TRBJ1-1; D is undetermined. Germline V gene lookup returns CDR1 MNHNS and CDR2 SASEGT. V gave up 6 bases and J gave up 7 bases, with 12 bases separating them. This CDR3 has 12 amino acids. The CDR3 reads CASSLQADEAFF. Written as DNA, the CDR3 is TGTGCCAGCAGCCTGCAGGCGGATGAAGCTTTCTTT.

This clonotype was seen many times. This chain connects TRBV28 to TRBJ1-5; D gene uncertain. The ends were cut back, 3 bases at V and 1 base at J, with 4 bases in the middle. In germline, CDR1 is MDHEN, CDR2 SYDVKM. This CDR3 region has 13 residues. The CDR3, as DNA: TGTGCCAGCAGTTTTATGAGCAATCAGCCCCAGCATTTT. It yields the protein CASSFMSNQPQHF.

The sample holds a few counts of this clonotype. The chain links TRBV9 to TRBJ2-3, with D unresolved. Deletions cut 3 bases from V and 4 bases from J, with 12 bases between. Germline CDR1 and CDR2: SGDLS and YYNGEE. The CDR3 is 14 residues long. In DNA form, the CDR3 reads TGTGCCAGCAGCGACCCAATTCGAGCAGATACGCAGTATTTT. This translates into CASSDPIRADTQYF.

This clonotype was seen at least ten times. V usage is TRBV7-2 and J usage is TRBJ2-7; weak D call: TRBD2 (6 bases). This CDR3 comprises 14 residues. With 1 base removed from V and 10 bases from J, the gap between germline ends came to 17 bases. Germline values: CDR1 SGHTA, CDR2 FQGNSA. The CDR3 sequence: CASSLGPSAIFQYF. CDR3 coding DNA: TGTGCCAGCAGCTTAGGTCCTAGCGCCATCTTCCAGTACTTC.

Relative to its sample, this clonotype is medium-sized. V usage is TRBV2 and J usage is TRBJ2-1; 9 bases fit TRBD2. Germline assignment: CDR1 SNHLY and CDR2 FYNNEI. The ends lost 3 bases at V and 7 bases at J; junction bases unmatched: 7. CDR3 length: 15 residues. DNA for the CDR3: TGTGCCAGCAGTGACGCGGGGGGGAACGCTAATGAGCAGTTCTTC. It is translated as CASSDAGGNANEQFF.

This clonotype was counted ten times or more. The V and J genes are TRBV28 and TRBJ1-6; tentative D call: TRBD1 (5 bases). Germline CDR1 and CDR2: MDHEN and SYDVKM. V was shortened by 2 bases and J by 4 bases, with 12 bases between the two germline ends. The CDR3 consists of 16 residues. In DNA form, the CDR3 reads TGTGCCAGCAGTTTACAGGGACGCTTGTATAATTCACCCCTCCACTTT. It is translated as CASSLQGRLYNSPLHF.

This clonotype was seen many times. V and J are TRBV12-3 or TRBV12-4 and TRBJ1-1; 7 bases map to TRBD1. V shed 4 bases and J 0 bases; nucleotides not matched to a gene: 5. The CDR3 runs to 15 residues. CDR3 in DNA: TGTGCCAGCAGTTCCCTGACAGGGATGAACACTGAAGCTTTCTTT. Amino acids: CASSSLTGMNTEAFF.

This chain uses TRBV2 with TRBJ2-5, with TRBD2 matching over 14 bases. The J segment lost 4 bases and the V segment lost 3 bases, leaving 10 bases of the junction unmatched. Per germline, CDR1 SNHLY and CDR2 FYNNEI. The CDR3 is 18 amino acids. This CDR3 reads CASSDLGLAGGGGETQYF. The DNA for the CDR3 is TGTGCCAGCAGTGATCTAGGACTAGCGGGAGGAGGCGGAGAGACCCAGTACTTC.

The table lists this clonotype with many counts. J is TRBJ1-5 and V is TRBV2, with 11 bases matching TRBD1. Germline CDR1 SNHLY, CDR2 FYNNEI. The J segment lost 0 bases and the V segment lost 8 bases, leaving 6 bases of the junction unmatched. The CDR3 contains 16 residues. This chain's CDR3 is CASRDRGSYSNQPQHF. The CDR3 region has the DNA TGTGCCAGCCGGGACAGGGGGAGCTATAGCAATCAGCCCCAGCATTTT.

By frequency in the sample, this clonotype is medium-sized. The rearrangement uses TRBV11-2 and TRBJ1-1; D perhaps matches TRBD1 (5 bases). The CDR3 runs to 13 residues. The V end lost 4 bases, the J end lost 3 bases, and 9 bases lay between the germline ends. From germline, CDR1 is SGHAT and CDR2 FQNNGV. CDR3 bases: TGTGCCAGCAGCTCTGGGACGGACACTGAAGCTTTCTTT. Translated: CASSSGTDTEAFF.

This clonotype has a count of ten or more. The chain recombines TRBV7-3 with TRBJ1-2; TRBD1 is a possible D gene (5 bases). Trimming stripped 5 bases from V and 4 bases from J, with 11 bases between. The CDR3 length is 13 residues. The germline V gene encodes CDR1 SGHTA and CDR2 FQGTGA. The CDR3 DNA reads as TGTGCCAGCAGCCGGGGACGGCGCTATGGCTACACCTTC. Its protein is CASSRGRRYGYTF.

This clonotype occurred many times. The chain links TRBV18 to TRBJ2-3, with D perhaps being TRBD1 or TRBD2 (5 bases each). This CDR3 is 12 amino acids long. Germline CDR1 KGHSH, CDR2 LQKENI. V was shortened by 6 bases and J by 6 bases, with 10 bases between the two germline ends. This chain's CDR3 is CASSPRGDTQYF. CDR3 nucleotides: TGTGCCAGCTCCCCTCGGGGCGATACGCAGTATTTT.

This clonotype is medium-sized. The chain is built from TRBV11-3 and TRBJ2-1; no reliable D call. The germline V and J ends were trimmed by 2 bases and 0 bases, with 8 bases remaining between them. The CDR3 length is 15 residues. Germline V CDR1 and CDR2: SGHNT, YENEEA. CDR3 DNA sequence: TGTGCCAGCAGCTTATCCCACAGCTCCTACAATGAGCAGTTCTTC. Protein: CASSLSHSSYNEQFF.

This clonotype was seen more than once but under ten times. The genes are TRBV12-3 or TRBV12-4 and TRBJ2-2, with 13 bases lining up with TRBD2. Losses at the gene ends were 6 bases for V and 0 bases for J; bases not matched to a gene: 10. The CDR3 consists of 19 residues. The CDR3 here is CASRTLGLAGIPNTGELFF. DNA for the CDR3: TGTGCCAGCAGAACCCTGGGACTAGCGGGAATACCGAACACCGGGGAGCTGTTTTTT.